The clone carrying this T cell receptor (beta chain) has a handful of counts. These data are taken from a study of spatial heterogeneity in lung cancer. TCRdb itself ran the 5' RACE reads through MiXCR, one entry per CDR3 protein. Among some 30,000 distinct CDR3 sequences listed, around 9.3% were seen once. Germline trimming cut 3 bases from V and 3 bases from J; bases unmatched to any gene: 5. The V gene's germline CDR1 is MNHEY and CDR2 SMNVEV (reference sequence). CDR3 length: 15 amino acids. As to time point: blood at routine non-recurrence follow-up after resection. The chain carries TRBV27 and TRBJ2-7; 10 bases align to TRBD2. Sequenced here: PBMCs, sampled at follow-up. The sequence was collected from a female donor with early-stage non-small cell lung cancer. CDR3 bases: TGTGCCAGCAGTTTCGAAGCGGGGGGGTTCTACGAGCAGTACTTC. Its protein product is CASSFEAGGFYEQYF.